This entry lists 26 T cell receptor beta chains sequenced from one sample in a study of T cell repertoires in cytomegalovirus infection. TCRdb redid the calling of the reads with MiXCR, one entry per CDR3 protein. The profile shows some 450,000 distinct CDR3 sequences, 30% to 40% of them singletons. Sequenced input: PBMCs. The source of these receptors is a human donor in good health (CMV status not recorded). Some clones in this sample may be carry-over from other donors' samples.

The chain combines TRBV24-1 with TRBJ1-5; D may be TRBD1 (5 bases). The CDR3 has 16 residues. V was cut by 6 bases and J by 0 bases, with 14 bases left in between. Germline CDR1 reads KGHDR; CDR2 reads SFDVKD. CDR3 loop: CATSFGGGFSNQPQHF. The CDR3 nucleotides are TGTGCCACCAGTTTCGGGGGTGGTTTTAGCAATCAGCCCCAGCATTTT.

This chain uses TRBV5-6 with TRBJ1-1; a possible D gene is TRBD1 (5 bases). This CDR3 has 19 amino acids. Germline V gene data show CDR1 as SGHDT and CDR2 as YYEEEE. V lost 2 bases and J lost 2, with 25 bases in between. CDR3 amino acids: CASSFDWGNIQGPNTEAFF. The CDR3, as DNA: TGTGCCAGCAGCTTTGATTGGGGGAACATCCAGGGACCTAACACTGAAGCTTTCTTT.

This clonotype has at least ten counts. The chain links TRBV7-2 to TRBJ1-1; D remains unclear. V lost 0 bases to trimming and J lost 1 base, with 9 bases between them. Germline V gene data show CDR1 as SGHTA and CDR2 as FQGNSA. The CDR3 is made up of 15 amino acids. The CDR3 sequence is CASSLALPANTEAFF. The CDR3 DNA reads as TGTGCCAGCAGCTTAGCGCTTCCCGCGAACACTGAAGCTTTCTTT.

This clonotype was picked up a small number of times. This chain joins TRBV12-5 and TRBJ2-5; 11 nucleotides match TRBD2. V shed 3 bases, J shed 5 bases, and the junction held 17 bases outside the gene matches. This CDR3 is 19 amino acids long. Germline lookup yields CDR1 LGHNT and CDR2 FRNRAP. The CDR3 reads CASGFELAGGRGRAETQYF. CDR3 bases: TGTGCTAGTGGTTTTGAGTTAGCGGGGGGGCGGGGGAGAGCGGAGACCCAGTACTTC.

The J gene is TRBJ1-1, the V gene TRBV7-6, with 8 bases fitting TRBD1. The germline gives CDR1 SGHVS, CDR2 FNYEAQ. The trim removed 5 bases at V and 4 bases at J, leaving 6 bases unmatched. This CDR3 is 14 amino acids long. CDR3 bases: TGTGCCAGCAGCGTCAGGGGGCGAGGCACTGAAGCTTTCTTT. Protein sequence: CASSVRGRGTEAFF. The full variable domain, completed using reference TRBV7-6 and TRBJ1-1, is GAGVSQSPRYKVTKRGQDVALRCDPISGHVSLYWYRQALGQGPEFLTYFNYEAQQDKSGLPNDRFSAERPEGSISTLTIQRTEQRDSAMYRCASSVRGRGTEAFFGQGTRLTVV.

The chain couples TRBV6-1 to TRBJ1-4, with 8 bases that match TRBD1. Germline V gene data show CDR1 as MNHNS and CDR2 as SASEGT. The CDR3 covers 15 residues. The trim removed 6 bases at V and 5 bases at J, leaving 8 bases unmatched. The CDR3 protein is CASRTGGQVNEKLFF. CDR3 sequence (DNA): TGTGCCAGCAGAACGGGGGGACAGGTGAATGAAAAACTGTTTTTT.

The table lists this clonotype with many counts. The chain joins TRBV4-3 to TRBJ2-1, with D possibly being TRBD1 (6 bases). Between the trimmed V and J ends, which lost 0 bases and 4 bases, there was a span of 10 bases. This CDR3 has 15 amino acids. CDR1 LGHNA and CDR2 YSLEER come from the germline V gene. As DNA, the CDR3 is TGCGCCAGCAGCCAAGAGGGACACCCTTACAATGAGCAGTTCTTC. This codes for CASSQEGHPYNEQFF.

The rearrangement links TRBV4-2 to TRBJ1-4, with 7 bases identical to TRBD1. This CDR3 spans 19 amino acids. J was trimmed by 5 bases and V by 3 bases; bases with no gene match: 18. From germline, CDR1 is LGHNA and CDR2 YNFKEQ. Written as DNA, the CDR3 is TGTGCCAGCAGCCATCTATCGGAGGGACAGCGATCGGCGAATGAAAAACTGTTTTTT. Residues: CASSHLSEGQRSANEKLFF.

J is TRBJ1-6 and V is TRBV7-2; D ambiguous. Germline values: CDR1 SGHTA, CDR2 FQGNSA. The ends were cut back, 2 bases at V and 0 bases at J, with 11 bases in the middle. There are 17 residues in the CDR3. The CDR3 reads CASSLSGLSSYNSPLHF. CDR3 DNA sequence: TGTGCCAGCAGCTTATCCGGGTTGAGCTCCTATAATTCACCCCTCCACTTT.

V and J are TRBV5-1 and TRBJ2-1; 10 nucleotides align to TRBD2. Germline trimming cut 3 bases from V and 8 bases from J; bases unmatched to any gene: 8. The CDR3 has 15 amino acids. The germline CDR1 and CDR2 sequences are SGHRS and YFSETQ. CDR3 sequence (DNA): TGCGCCAGCAGCTATACTAGCGGGATACCCCATGAGCAGTTCTTC. It is translated as CASSYTSGIPHEQFF.

The chain links TRBV7-6 to TRBJ1-2; D possibly corresponds to TRBD1 (6 bases). Trimming shortened V by 1 base and J by 7 bases, and 22 bases separated the two germline ends. This CDR3 spans 17 amino acids. Per the germline V gene, CDR1 is SGHVS and CDR2 is FNYEAQ. CDR3 sequence: CASSLGDNGGGNIGYTF. The DNA for the CDR3 is TGTGCCAGCAGCTTAGGGGATAATGGAGGGGGAAATATTGGCTACACCTTC.

Regarding this clonotype: A much larger clonotype is one base distant, so this may be a read error. The chain recombines TRBV12-3 or TRBV12-4 with TRBJ1-3; D might be TRBD1 (5 bases). This CDR3 has 16 residues. The CDR3 loop reads CASSSHGTLPGITIYF. In nucleotides, the CDR3 is TGTGCCAGCAGTTCCCACGGGACTCTACCTGGAATCACCATATATTTT.

Many counts were recorded for this clonotype. CDR3 bases: TGTGCCAGCAGCCCCTCAGCGACGAACACCGGGGAGCTGTTTTTT. This encodes CASSPSATNTGELFF. The genes are TRBV7-2 and TRBJ2-2; D gene uncertain. CDR1 and CDR2 (germline): SGHTA, FQGNSA. CDR3 length: 15 amino acids. V was shortened by 5 bases and J by 0 bases, with 10 bases between the two germline ends.

This chain links TRBV20-1 with TRBJ1-5; possible D gene TRBD1, 6 bases. V gave up 5 bases and J gave up 2 bases, with 13 bases separating them. The length of the CDR3 is 14 residues. The germline CDR1 and CDR2 sequences are DFQATT and SNEGSKA (reference sequence). CDR3 coding DNA: TGCAGTGCTGTCAGGGGCTGGGGCAATCAGCCCCAGCATTTT. This codes for CSAVRGWGNQPQHF.

This chain links TRBV13 with TRBJ2-3, with a possible D match to TRBD2 (5 bases). This CDR3 comprises 17 residues. Trimming removed 1 base at V and 7 bases at J, with 21 bases between. Per germline, CDR1 PRHDT and CDR2 FYEKMQ (reference sequence). CDR3 coding DNA: TGTGCCAGCAGCTTAGTGACTGGGAGTCTAGCAGAAAATACGCAGTATTTT. This gives the protein CASSLVTGSLAENTQYF.

This clonotype was seen at least ten times. The chain links TRBV7-9 to TRBJ1-4, with TRBD1 as a possible D gene (5 bases). The germline V gene encodes CDR1 SEHNR and CDR2 FQNEAQ (reference sequence). V shed 2 bases and J shed 5 bases, with 6 bases lying between them. This CDR3 region has 13 residues. The CDR3 here is CASSLWGNEKLFF. As DNA, the CDR3 is TGTGCCAGCAGCTTATGGGGGAATGAAAAACTGTTTTTT.

This clonotype was seen a few times. This rearrangement joins TRBV28 to TRBJ1-1, with D perhaps TRBD1 (5 bases). Looked up from germline, CDR1 is MDHEN and CDR2 is SYDVKM. V lost 3 bases to trimming and J lost 9 bases, with 32 bases between them. The CDR3 contains 19 residues. For the CDR3, the DNA is TGTGCCAGCAGTTTTTCCACAACGGGACCCCCGAGAGGCGAGAATAAAGCTTTCTTT. It encodes CASSFSTTGPPRGENKAFF.

This clonotype showed up just a few times. CDR3 loop: CASSFRPVKGNTEAFF. The CDR3, as DNA: TGTGCCAGCAGTTTCAGGCCTGTCAAGGGGAACACTGAAGCTTTCTTT. This rearrangement joins TRBV7-9 to TRBJ1-1; D remains ambiguous. The CDR3 is 16 amino acids. The V gene's germline CDR1 is SEHNR and CDR2 FQNEAQ (reference sequence). Trimming shortened V by 6 bases and J by 1 base, and 18 bases separated the two germline ends.

The rearrangement joins TRBV19 to TRBJ1-1, with TRBD1 matching over 8 bases. Germline CDR1 and CDR2: LNHDA and SQIVND (reference sequence). This CDR3 is built from 16 residues. V trimming: 6 bases; J trimming: 0 bases; junction bases outside the gene matches: 9. CDR3 DNA: TGTGCCAGTAGACCCGACAGGGGCCCAATGAACACTGAAGCTTTCTTT. This gives the protein CASRPDRGPMNTEAFF.

This clonotype has just a few counts. The chain recombines TRBV19 with TRBJ2-5; TRBD2 agrees at 9 bases. Germline V gene sequence: CDR1 LNHDA, CDR2 SQIVND (reference sequence). The trim removed 0 bases at V and 4 bases at J, leaving 9 bases unmatched. The CDR3 is made up of 17 amino acids. The CDR3 DNA is TGTGCCAGTAGTATAGATATCCGAGCGGGGGGTCGAGAGACCCAGTACTTC. Translating gives CASSIDIRAGGRETQYF.

Only a few counts were recorded for this clonotype. The J gene is TRBJ1-1, the V gene TRBV5-6; D call uncertain. The germline V gene encodes CDR1 SGHDT and CDR2 YYEEEE. V dropped 4 bases and J dropped 0 bases, with 16 bases sitting between them. CDR3 size: 16 residues. This chain's CDR3 is CASSPPFGRVNTEAFF. The CDR3, as DNA: TGTGCCAGCAGCCCCCCTTTCGGGAGGGTGAACACTGAAGCTTTCTTT. The full variable domain, its missing parts supplied by reference TRBV5-6 and TRBJ1-1, is DAGVTQSPTHLIKTRGQQVTLRCSPKSGHDTVSWYQQALGQGPQFIFQYYEEEERQRGNFPDRFSGHQFPNYSSELNVNALLLGDSALYLCASSPPFGRVNTEAFFGQGTRLTVV.

This chain joins TRBV15 and TRBJ2-3; 9 bases align to TRBD2. The germline V gene has CDR1 LNHNV and CDR2 YYDKDF (reference sequence). V shed 8 bases and J 2 bases; nucleotides not matched to a gene: 5. There are 14 residues in the CDR3. CDR3 residues: CATGGLAYTDTQYF. The CDR3 DNA reads as TGTGCCACCGGGGGACTAGCATACACAGATACGCAGTATTTT.

The V and J genes are TRBV5-5 and TRBJ2-1, with 8 positions matching TRBD2. Trimming cost V 2 bases and J 5 bases; bases outside gene matches: 6. Germline CDR1 reads SGHKS; CDR2 reads YYEKEE (reference sequence). This CDR3 is 15 amino acids long. CDR3 sequence reads: CASSFPGGPHNEQFF. CDR3 bases: TGTGCCAGCAGCTTCCCGGGGGGGCCCCACAATGAGCAGTTCTTC.

This chain uses TRBV6-6 with TRBJ1-1; no reliable D call. The ends were cut back, 3 bases at V and 5 bases at J, with 16 bases in the middle. The germline V gene has CDR1 MNHNY and CDR2 SVGAGI (reference sequence). This CDR3 spans 15 amino acids. The CDR3 nucleotides are TGTGCCAGCAGTTATTCAGCCCAGAGTTGTACTGAAGCTTTCTTT. This codes for CASSYSAQSCTEAFF.

This clonotype turned up a few times. The gene calls are TRBV28 and TRBJ2-1, with 11 positions matching TRBD2. Germline CDR1 and CDR2: MDHEN and SYDVKM. The CDR3 has 16 amino acids. V was clipped by 5 bases and J by 0 bases; unmatched bases: 3. The CDR3 here is CASSKLAGVSYNEQFF. The CDR3, as DNA: TGTGCCAGCAGTAAACTAGCGGGGGTCTCCTACAATGAGCAGTTCTTC. The whole variable domain, filled in from reference TRBV28 and TRBJ2-1, reads DVKVTQSSRYLVKRTGEKVFLECVQDMDHENMFWYRQDPGLGLRLIYFSYDVKMKEKGDIPEGYSVSREKKERFSLILESASTNQTSMYLCASSKLAGVSYNEQFFGPGTRLTVL.

The chain employs TRBV28 and TRBJ1-1; weak D call: TRBD1 (5 bases). CDR3 length equals 14 residues. V lost 7 bases, J lost 6 bases, and 18 bases lay in between. Looked up from germline, CDR1 is MDHEN and CDR2 is SYDVKM. CDR3 in amino acids: CASIPGTPVAEAFF. The CDR3, as DNA: TGTGCCAGCATTCCCGGGACTCCAGTCGCTGAAGCTTTCTTT.